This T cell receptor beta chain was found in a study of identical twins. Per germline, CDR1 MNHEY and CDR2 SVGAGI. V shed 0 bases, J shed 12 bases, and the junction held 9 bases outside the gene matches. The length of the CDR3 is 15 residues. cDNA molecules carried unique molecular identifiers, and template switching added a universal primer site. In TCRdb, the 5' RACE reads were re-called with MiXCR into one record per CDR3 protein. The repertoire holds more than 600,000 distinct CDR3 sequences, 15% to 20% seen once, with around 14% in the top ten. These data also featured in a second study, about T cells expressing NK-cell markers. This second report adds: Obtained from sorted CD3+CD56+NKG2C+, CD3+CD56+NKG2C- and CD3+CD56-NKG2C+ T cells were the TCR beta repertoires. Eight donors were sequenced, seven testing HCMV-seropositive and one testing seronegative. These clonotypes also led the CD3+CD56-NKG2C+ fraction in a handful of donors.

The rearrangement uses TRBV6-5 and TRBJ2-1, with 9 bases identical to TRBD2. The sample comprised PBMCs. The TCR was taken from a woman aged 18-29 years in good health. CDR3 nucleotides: TGTGCCAGCAGTTACTCGACCAATCTAGCGGGACCGCAGTTCTTC. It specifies CASSYSTNLAGPQFF.